A selection of T cell receptor beta chains follows, all from one sample in a study of T cell responses to AZD1222 COVID-19 vaccine. Method: immunoSEQ multiplex PCR; TCRdb's copy keeps in-frame clones and lacks some. The table lists roughly 150,000 clones, just over 90% of them singletons. The specimen comprised peripheral blood, sampled 28 days after the second AZD1222 dose. The receptors shown here come from an adult who received the AZD1222 COVID-19 vaccine. Both conserved end residues are part of each CDR3.

>TRBV19
CASSLQGADYNEQFF
>TRBV24-1
CATSDEGGKLFF
>TRBV9
CASSPADRGWGYTF
>TRBV11-2
CASSLPMKGGDEQFF
>TRBV19
CASSIEQGITGELFF
>TRBV3-1/TRBV3-2
CASSQVGQGARNYGYTF
>TRBV6-6
CASSSWTGTNEKLFF
>TRBV30
CAWSRGTGVMQPQHF
>TRBV9
CASSTHGLGTTDTQYF
>TRBV9
CASSVSGTSGIDTQYF
>TRBV9
CASSATGSGNTIYF
>TRBV5-6
CASSQPGPGNTEAFF
>TRBV19
CASSITGTGGAEAFF
>TRBV5-4
CASSLMPRSLNTEAFF
>TRBV10-3
CAISDKGGGNLEETQYF
>TRBV3-1/TRBV3-2
CASSRGLSSGNTIYF
>TRBV7-9
CASSLSAETNYGYTF
>TRBV5-4
CASSLNQGMNEKLFF
>TRBV3-1/TRBV3-2
CASSQGRRANTGELFF
>TRBV29-1
CSVEVVGGYTF
>TRBV25-1
CASRTFYNSPLHF
>TRBV29-1
CSAAPGIGETQYF
>TRBV6-4
CASSPSGGASEQFF
>TRBV6-5
CASTGQGENSPLHF
>TRBV6-1
CASSETRGEKQYF
>TRBV5-6
CASSLRWTYGYTF
>TRBV6-5
CASILRDRGADTQYF
>TRBV27
CASSSKGNTEAFF
>TRBV3-1/TRBV3-2
CASSRSGVGYGYTF
>TRBV5-1
CASSLFVGRTGNIQYF
>TRBV6-6
CASSLDSSRNEQYF
>TRBV10-3
CAISGVSGQAYNEQFF
>TRBV9
CASSVSDYGYTF
>TRBV18
CASSPPDGGAEAFF
>TRBV6-5
CASNPGTPYEQYF
>TRBV6-5
CASHLGSDTEAFF
>TRBV12-3/TRBV12-4
CASSLGSDYGYTF
>TRBV5-6
CASSRTGDPELSGYTF
>TRBV19
CASSLKRHSYEQYF
>TRBV11-3
CASSRTNTGTQYF
>TRBV29-1
CSVGTNEKLFF
>TRBV5-4
CASSLEGGRETQYF
>TRBV19
CASSIQENYGYTF
>TRBV7-3
CASSPYDLTGTGNNEKLFF
>TRBV7-9
CASTGDRVEISPLHF
>TRBV4-1
CASSQEGQISKDTEAFF
>TRBV4-1
CASSQNLGGSYEQYF
>TRBV18
CASSPMLTGNTEAFF
>TRBV6-5
CASSYSDGRPYEQYF
>TRBV6-1
CASSEGRAPYGYTF
>TRBV18
CASSLRDRVTGNTIYF
>TRBV18
CASSPEPELYQHF
>TRBV19
CASSIGGGVDTDTQYF
>TRBV19
CASSNRDGYEQYF
>TRBV12-3/TRBV12-4
CASSLRDRVTF
>TRBV5-6
CASSLGTIISNYGYTF
>TRBV11-3
CASSLDGGLGSSYNEQFF
>TRBV10-3
CAISDLGHPGAFF